These 14 T cell receptor beta chains came from one sample sequenced in a study of cytomegalovirus exposure and HLA in healthy donors. Assay used: immunoSEQ multiplex PCR; TCRdb lists only in-frame clones, some missing. The sample contains 280,000 or so clones, around 87% of which appear only once. Material: PBMCs. The receptors derive from a woman aged 18-29 years in good health and CMV-seronegative.

This clone was detected once. The chain links TRBV10-3 to TRBJ2-7; D possibly corresponds to TRBD2 (6 bases). V lost 1 base and J 3 bases, leaving 13 bases between the germline ends. Germline lookup yields CDR1 ENHRY and CDR2 SYGVKD. The CDR3 loop spans 15 amino acids. CDR3 bases: TGTGCCATCAGTGAGTACATAGCGGAGGGCTACGAGCAGTACTTC. Its protein product is CAISEYIAEGYEQYF.

This chain joins TRBV28 and TRBJ2-7; the match to TRBD2 covers 8 bases. Germline loops: CDR1 MDHEN, CDR2 SYDVKM. There are 15 residues in the CDR3. V dropped 8 bases and J dropped 4; count of bases not matched to a gene: 13. The CDR3 protein is CASRSSPGGPYEQYF. The CDR3 DNA sequence: TGTGCCAGCCGCTCTAGCCCGGGAGGGCCTTACGAGCAGTACTTC.

V usage is TRBV30 and J usage is TRBJ2-3; 12 bases are shared with TRBD1. J lost 4 bases, V lost 3 bases, and 5 bases had no gene match. The CDR3 length is 15 residues. Germline V gives CDR1 GTSNPN, CDR2 SVGIG (reference sequence). The CDR3 protein is CAWSGTGGRADTQYF. For the CDR3, the DNA is TGTGCCTGGAGCGGGACAGGGGGCCGGGCAGATACGCAGTATTTT.

The chain recombines TRBV11-2 with TRBJ2-7; D gene uncertain. The CDR3 is 14 amino acids. V lost 1 base and J lost 4, with 11 bases in between. The germline V gene encodes CDR1 SGHAT and CDR2 FQNNGV. CDR3 region: CASSLVGRSYEQYF. CDR3 nucleotide sequence: TGTGCCAGCAGCTTAGTAGGCAGGTCGTACGAGCAGTACTTC.

This clone was counted once. V is TRBV6-4 and J is TRBJ2-5; perhaps TRBD1 as D (6 bases). This CDR3 region has 15 residues. From germline, CDR1 is MRHNA and CDR2 SNTAGT. V was shortened by 4 bases and J by 2 bases, with 14 bases between the two germline ends. This CDR3 reads CASSGPQGRQETQYF. The CDR3 DNA sequence: TGTGCCAGCAGTGGACCACAGGGTCGTCAAGAGACCCAGTACTTC.

V usage is TRBV13 and J usage is TRBJ2-7; the match to TRBD2 covers 7 bases. Trimming cost V 8 bases and J 0 bases; bases outside gene matches: 13. The length of the CDR3 is 16 residues. In germline, CDR1 is PRHDT, CDR2 FYEKMQ (reference sequence). The CDR3 loop is CASSYGRGVNSYEQYF. CDR3 sequence (DNA): TGTGCCAGCTCCTATGGTCGGGGGGTGAACTCCTACGAGCAGTACTTC.

The chain couples TRBV9 to TRBJ1-5; 7 bases agree with TRBD1. The length of the CDR3 is 15 residues. Germline assignment: CDR1 SGDLS and CDR2 YYNGEE. The V and J ends lost 3 bases and 4 bases, in that order; junction bases with no gene match: 7. The CDR3 region is CASSETGSGNQPQHF. CDR3 DNA: TGTGCCAGCAGCGAGACAGGGAGTGGGAATCAGCCCCAGCATTTT.

The chain links TRBV11-3 to TRBJ1-1; D not resolved. The V end was cut by 3 bases, the J end by 3 bases, with 5 bases between. The CDR3 covers 12 residues. Germline V gives CDR1 SGHNT, CDR2 YENEEA. The CDR3 here is CASSFGDTEAFF. The CDR3 DNA is TGTGCCAGCAGCTTCGGGGACACTGAAGCTTTCTTT.

The chain joins TRBV28 to TRBJ2-1; D call uncertain. Trimming left V 4 bases short and J 7 bases short, with 8 bases between. The CDR3 is 12 residues long. The germline V gene encodes CDR1 MDHEN and CDR2 SYDVKM. Written as DNA, the CDR3 is TGTGCCAGCAGTTACTTTGATAATGAGCAGTTCTTC. It translates to CASSYFDNEQFF.

V is TRBV28 and J is TRBJ1-5; TRBD1 might be the D (5 bases). CDR1 and CDR2 (germline): MDHEN, SYDVKM. This CDR3 has 15 residues. The V end was cut by 6 bases, the J end by 7 bases, with 19 bases between. The CDR3 sequence: CASSSTLGGVQPQHF. The CDR3 nucleotides read TGTGCCAGCAGCTCAACCCTCGGGGGAGTACAGCCCCAGCATTTT.

V usage is TRBV6-5 and J usage is TRBJ2-7, with D possibly TRBD2 on 5 matching bases. Germline assignment: CDR1 MNHEY and CDR2 SVGAGI. V was cut by 0 bases and J by 2 bases, with 14 bases left in between. The CDR3 has 16 residues. The DNA of the CDR3 is TGTGCCAGCAGTTACTCTGGCTCGGGGTACACCTACGAGCAGTACTTC. It codes for CASSYSGSGYTYEQYF.

This clone has only a few counts. This chain connects TRBV28 to TRBJ1-1; D unclear. Germline V gives CDR1 MDHEN, CDR2 SYDVKM. This CDR3 spans 14 amino acids. V was clipped by 2 bases and J by 6 bases, with 13 bases between them. CDR3 residues: CASSLMFWRAEAFF. CDR3 sequence (DNA): TGTGCCAGCAGTTTAATGTTCTGGAGGGCTGAAGCTTTCTTT. Together with reference TRBV28 and TRBJ1-1, the CDR3 gives the full variable domain: DVKVTQSSRYLVKRTGEKVFLECVQDMDHENMFWYRQDPGLGLRLIYFSYDVKMKEKGDIPEGYSVSREKKERFSLILESASTNQTSMYLCASSLMFWRAEAFFGQGTRLTVV.

The V gene is TRBV2, the J gene TRBJ2-5, with a tentative D call TRBD1 (5 bases). This CDR3 region has 13 residues. V dropped 7 bases and J dropped 6 bases, with 15 bases sitting between them. Germline assignment: CDR1 SNHLY and CDR2 FYNNEI. CDR3 in DNA: TGTGCCAGCAACGCCCAGGGTTCGAAGACCCAGTACTTC. This sequence encodes CASNAQGSKTQYF.

The chain recombines TRBV9 with TRBJ1-4, with 9 positions matching TRBD1. Trimming cost V 4 bases and J 6 bases; bases outside gene matches: 7. The CDR3 spans 15 residues. The germline gives CDR1 SGDLS, CDR2 YYNGEE. The chain's CDR3 is CASSRTGDEDEKLFF. The CDR3 nucleotides are TGTGCCAGCAGCAGGACAGGGGACGAGGATGAAAAACTGTTTTTT.